Given below is one TCR beta chain in context. Its target is unknown. The CDR3 contains 16 residues. The V gene's germline CDR1 is LGHDT and CDR2 YNNKEL (reference sequence). This sample is drawn from a study of monozygotic twins with inflammatory bowel disease. The study's findings and limits: IBD patients carried less diverse TCRbeta repertoires (inverse Simpson) than healthy co-twins. Individual T cell subtypes were not distinguishable. Versus healthy twins, IBD patients showed fewer clonotypes shared with others, especially with disease activity.

Making each TCR library took approximately 3.5 ug of total RNA. TCRdb reprocessed the 5' RACE reads, with one entry per CDR3 protein and no DNA. The listing contains nearly 450,000 distinct CDR3 sequences. The specimen sequenced was blood. The sequence derives from a human donor with ulcerative colitis or Crohn's disease, or a healthy co-twin of an affected twin (not recorded which). J is TRBJ2-6 and V is TRBV3-1; the D gene TCRdb calls, TRBD1, cannot be checked with no DNA. The chain's CDR3 is CASSHQGVSGANVLTF.